The T cell receptor (beta chain) described here comes from a study of shared T cell receptors in the human thymus. Here immunoSEQ multiplex PCR was the method, and the copy in TCRdb shows in-frame clones only, minus some. The sample gives about 660,000 clones, 80% to 90% of which show up once; 0.0094% is in the top ten. Between the trimmed V and J ends, which lost 8 bases and 0 bases, there was a span of 11 bases. Germline V gene data show CDR1 as MDHEN and CDR2 as SYDVKM. There are 13 residues in the CDR3. The same specimen was also included in a second study, on human thymus T cells. That paper adds: Each of the donors was a healthy Finnish infant who was undergoing open corrective cardiac surgery for congenital heart defects. The source of the thymus tissue was resections taken during corrective heart surgery. Gene usage (both V and J) appeared biased in thymic and blood repertoires. Among unrelated individuals, related research reported thymic repertoires that overlapped highly.

The clonotype was recovered from a boy under two years old with a congenital heart defect. The chain is built from TRBV28 and TRBJ2-7, with D possibly matching TRBD2 (6 bases). Sequencing used thymocytes. The CDR3 here is CASGGESSYEQYF. The CDR3 DNA is TGTGCCAGCGGAGGGGAGAGCTCCTACGAGCAGTACTTC.